This is a list of T cell receptor beta chains from one sample in a study of blood T cell repertoires in COVID-19. The method was immunoSEQ multiplex PCR; TCRdb's version includes in-frame clones alone and lacks a portion of them. This table has 150,000 to 200,000 clones, approximately 75% appearing once. The sample taken for sequencing was peripheral blood. The receptor source for this set is a human donor in a cohort sampled during active COVID-19. CDR3s include the opening cysteine and the closing phenylalanine or tryptophan. A D gene is named only where the DNA matches it firmly.

d_call v_call cdr3_aa
NA TRBV5-1 CASSLGTANTEAFF
NA TRBV28 CASSRWWLPGSYEQYF
TRBD2 TRBV4-1 CASSQVTSGSGSTDTQYF
TRBD2 TRBV7-2 CASSFLAGGPYEQYF
NA TRBV10-1 CATEPKGRSGNTIYF
NA TRBV27 CASSPLTGELFF
TRBD2 TRBV3-1/TRBV3-2 CASSHPRAGGGTGELFF
NA TRBV30 CAWSSRVTDTQYF
TRBD1 TRBV27 CASNNRQGASYEQYF
TRBD2 TRBV28 CASSLRGGPITDTQYF
NA TRBV28 CASSPNRPYNEQFF
TRBD1 TRBV11-2 CASSLEWGQGDEQYF
TRBD2 TRBV5-6 CASSLIKLAGGETQYF
NA TRBV18 CASSPQVDNTDTQYF
NA TRBV20-1 CSARGDYGYTF
NA TRBV7-6 CASSRSDEQFF
TRBD1 TRBV7-2 CASSIPGTGKRNTIYF
TRBD2 TRBV11-2 CASSLGVSGGPQETQYF
NA TRBV2 CASSEGQGAHYEQYF
NA TRBV6-2/TRBV6-3 CASSYLSQGQNTGELFF
NA TRBV12-3/TRBV12-4 CASSLGPGYTF
NA TRBV5-6 CASSPAGVTNYGYTF
TRBD2 TRBV4-3 CASSQEAVTGGRYEQYF
NA TRBV19 CASRGAGLGTDTQYF
TRBD2 TRBV24-1 CATSDPGLAGHNEQFF
TRBD1 TRBV6-5 CATSGGQGEQYF
NA TRBV10-3 CAISEVGRKDSNTGELFF
NA TRBV7-9 CASSPGLSGNTIYF
NA TRBV6-6 CASRGGGTEAFF
TRBD1 TRBV18 CASSPGTGTRSFF
TRBD1 TRBV4-3 CASSQDTGDRGGYTF
TRBD1 TRBV19 CASSPRDRVGLNTEAFF
TRBD1 TRBV6-6 CASRQGQGHTEAFF
TRBD1 TRBV29-1 CSVGQGVDGNTIYF
NA TRBV6-1 CASSESGGSNYGYTF
NA TRBV24-1 CATSPQGAGANVLTF